This T cell receptor beta chain is from a study of metastatic and nonmetastatic thyroid tumors. Study conclusions and caveats: For both blood and tumor, malignant thyroid tumors reportedly showed significantly higher TCR beta diversity than benign nodules did.

TCRdb redid the clone calls on the PCR reads using MiXCR. The table has tens of thousands of clones, around 30% seen once. This clone was seen many times. Antigen: not known. Trimming removed 5 bases from V and 5 bases from J, with 6 bases in between. Germline V gene data show CDR1 as DFQATT and CDR2 as SNEGSKA (reference sequence). CDR3 size: 10 residues. All patients reached thyroid surgery having received no treatment beforehand. Input material: blood. The chain couples TRBV20-1 to TRBJ1-2; D gene uncertain. This TCR came from a male donor with papillary thyroid cancer or a benign thyroid nodule (not recorded which). Some clones in this sample may be carry-over from other donors' samples. The CDR3 reads CSASEYGYTF. CDR3 nucleotides: TGCAGTGCTTCCGAGTATGGCTACACCTTC.